This TCR beta chain was retrieved from a study of kidney transplant recipient with SARS-CoV-2 infection. The CDR3 is made up of 15 amino acids. CDR1 is MGHRA, CDR2 YSYEKL, per germline. MiXCR, run by TCRdb on the reads, gives a single entry per CDR3 protein. This table has roughly 250,000 distinct CDR3 sequences, under 35% appearing once. This clonotype was detected only once. The clonotype originates from a young adult male patient who had COVID-19 and was a kidney transplant recipient. Some of these T cells may belong to the graft donor. The chain carries TRBV4-1 and TRBJ2-3; 7 bases map to TRBD1. The DNA end is a closer match to TRBJ2-7, so the J assignment may be wrong. Sequencing was performed on a blood sample, taken at baseline and around day 120 from a kidney transplant recipient. CDR3 protein: CASSQAHAAGGEQYF. The CDR3, as DNA: TGCGCCAGCAGCCAAGCCCACGCAGCAGGGGGCGAGCAGTACTTC.